This T cell receptor beta chain came from a study of OX40 agonist ivuxolimab in advanced cancers. Study-level information: At 0.01 to 10 mg/kg, ivuxolimab was administered intravenously to patients every 2 weeks. The dose-escalation cohort had hepatocellular carcinoma, melanoma, renal cell or head and neck cancer.

The V gene's germline CDR1 is SGHRS and CDR2 YFSETQ. The CDR3 covers 15 residues. After removal of 2 bases from V and 0 bases from J, the junction contained 4 bases not matched to a gene. This table comes from immunoSEQ multiplex PCR, and its TCRdb copy is limited to in-frame clones, with some not included. The sample has tens of thousands of clones, around 85% seen once. The clonotype comes from an adult with an advanced solid tumor such as melanoma, head and neck, liver or kidney cancer. This specimen was CD4+ or CD8+ T cells sorted from blood, taken in a trial of the OX40 agonist ivuxolimab. This chain connects TRBV5-1 to TRBJ2-7; 8 nucleotides match TRBD2. CDR3 coding DNA: TGCGCCAGCAGCTTTCTAGCGGGCCCCTCCTACGAGCAGTACTTC. It translates to CASSFLAGPSYEQYF.